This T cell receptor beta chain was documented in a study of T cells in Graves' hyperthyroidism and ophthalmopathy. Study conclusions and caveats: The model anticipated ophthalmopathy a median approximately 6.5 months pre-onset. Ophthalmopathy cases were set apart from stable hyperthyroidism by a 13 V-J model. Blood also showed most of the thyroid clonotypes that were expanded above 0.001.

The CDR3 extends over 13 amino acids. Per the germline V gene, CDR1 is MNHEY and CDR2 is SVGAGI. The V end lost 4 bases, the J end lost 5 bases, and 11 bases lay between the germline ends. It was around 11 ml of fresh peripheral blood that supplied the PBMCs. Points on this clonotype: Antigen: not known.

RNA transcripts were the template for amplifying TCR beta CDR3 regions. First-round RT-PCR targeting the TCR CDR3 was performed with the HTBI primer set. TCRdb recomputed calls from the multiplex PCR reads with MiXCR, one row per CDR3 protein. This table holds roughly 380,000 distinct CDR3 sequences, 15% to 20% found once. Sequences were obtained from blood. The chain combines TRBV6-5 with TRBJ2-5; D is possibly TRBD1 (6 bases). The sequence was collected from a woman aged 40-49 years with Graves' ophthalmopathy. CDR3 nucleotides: TGTGCCAGCAGTTTGGCAGGGGCTGAGACCCAGTACTTC. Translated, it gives CASSLAGAETQYF.